These 28 T cell receptor beta chains were sequenced from one sample in a study of shared clonotypes between healthy human individuals. The repertoire was sequenced with immunoSEQ multiplex PCR; TCRdb's copy has only in-frame clones and lacks some. The sample lists roughly 2.4 million clones; approximately 94% were seen once. Sequencing was performed on naive CD4+ T cells sorted from blood. The sample's subset: CD45RA+ positively selected. The receptors come from a man aged 18 to 29 in good health.

The V gene is TRBV4-2, the J gene TRBJ2-3; 11 positions agree with TRBD2. Unmatched junction bases numbered 9, after V lost 0 bases and J lost 4 bases. Per germline, CDR1 LGHNA and CDR2 YNFKEQ. The length of the CDR3 is 18 residues. As DNA, the CDR3 is TGTGCCAGCAGCCAAGACGGGAAACTAGCGGGGGTTCCAGATACGCAGTATTTT. This sequence encodes CASSQDGKLAGVPDTQYF.

The chain recombines TRBV11-2 with TRBJ2-1, with 9 bases aligning to TRBD2. The V and J ends lost 2 bases and 4 bases, in that order; junction bases with no gene match: 12. This CDR3 has 18 residues. Per germline, CDR1 SGHAT and CDR2 FQNNGV. The CDR3 nucleotides read TGTGCCAGCAGCTTATTCGGCGGGGGGGCCCCGTTTTACAATGAGCAGTTCTTC. It translates to CASSLFGGGAPFYNEQFF.

Comment on this clone: Other DNA sequences from this sample encode an identical CDR3 as well. The V gene is TRBV10-3, the J gene TRBJ2-7, with D possibly matching TRBD2 (5 bases). Germline V gene sequence: CDR1 ENHRY, CDR2 SYGVKD. The CDR3 contains 11 residues. V was cut by 4 bases and J by 6 bases, with 7 bases left in between. The chain's CDR3 is CAISAGSEQYF. CDR3 nucleotides: TGTGCCATCAGTGCTGGGAGCGAGCAGTACTTC.

The genes are TRBV6-6 and TRBJ2-7, with 8 nucleotides matching TRBD1. V was clipped by 5 bases and J by 2 bases; unmatched bases: 5. The CDR3 loop spans 14 amino acids. The germline gives CDR1 MNHNY, CDR2 SVGAGI (reference sequence). The CDR3 is CASSSQGAPYEQYF. In nucleotides, the CDR3 is TGTGCCAGCAGTAGCCAGGGGGCCCCCTACGAGCAGTACTTC.

This rearrangement joins TRBV6-6 to TRBJ1-1; D is unresolved. Germline-derived CDR1 and CDR2 are MNHNY and SVGAGI (reference sequence). The CDR3 sequence is 13 residues long. The V end was cut by 5 bases, the J end by 1 base, with 8 bases between. The CDR3 is CASSHLTNTEAFF. CDR3 sequence (DNA): TGTGCCAGCAGTCATCTTACGAACACTGAAGCTTTCTTT.

This rearrangement joins TRBV7-9 to TRBJ1-1; maybe TRBD1 (5 bases). Germline loops: CDR1 SEHNR, CDR2 FQNEAQ (reference sequence). The CDR3 consists of 13 residues. V shed 3 bases and J shed 4 bases, with 9 bases lying between them. The CDR3 coding sequence is TGTGCCAGCAGCTTTAGACAGTCCACTGAAGCTTTCTTT. Protein sequence: CASSFRQSTEAFF.

A single count supports this clone. The chain has TRBV30 and TRBJ2-7; TRBD1 matches 9 bases. V dropped 2 bases and J dropped 3; count of bases not matched to a gene: 14. The CDR3 extends over 17 amino acids. Per germline, CDR1 GTSNPN and CDR2 SVGIG (reference sequence). The CDR3: CAWSPGTSGTGFYEQYF. The CDR3 DNA sequence: TGTGCCTGGAGTCCCGGGACCTCCGGGACAGGGTTCTACGAGCAGTACTTC.

In this sample, this clone turned up once. The DNA of the CDR3 is TGTGCCAGCAGCCCAGGGGATTGGGGGCAGTTCTTC. Protein: CASSPGDWGQFF. This rearrangement joins TRBV7-9 to TRBJ2-1, with D maybe TRBD1 (6 bases). V dropped 5 bases and J dropped 12 bases, with 14 bases sitting between them. Germline V CDR1 and CDR2: SEHNR, FQNEAQ (reference sequence). The CDR3 consists of 12 residues.

The chain couples TRBV7-9 to TRBJ1-5; 9 bases line up with TRBD1. The ends lost 3 bases at V and 5 bases at J; junction bases unmatched: 8. From germline, CDR1 is SEHNR and CDR2 FQNEAQ (reference sequence). The CDR3 sequence is 16 residues long. The CDR3 bases are TGTGCCAGCAGCTTCCCCGGGACAGGGAACTATCAGCCCCAGCATTTT. Protein: CASSFPGTGNYQPQHF.

The table lists this clone with a count of one. The chain links TRBV18 to TRBJ1-1; the D gene is possibly TRBD1 (6 bases). Germline V gives CDR1 KGHSH, CDR2 LQKENI. V was clipped by 8 bases and J by 3 bases, with 19 bases between them. The CDR3 contains 15 residues. The CDR3 here is CASAGSTGGYTEAFF. CDR3 nucleotides: TGTGCCAGCGCCGGAAGTACGGGGGGCTACACTGAAGCTTTCTTT.

V gene TRBV5-1 combines with J gene TRBJ2-7; D is perhaps TRBD1 or TRBD2 (5 bases each). The germline V and J ends were trimmed by 1 base and 0 bases, with 11 bases remaining between them. CDR3 length: 15 amino acids. Germline V gene lookup returns CDR1 SGHRS and CDR2 YFSETQ. CDR3 in amino acids: CASSLQPGPSYEQYF. CDR3 sequence (DNA): TGCGCCAGCAGCTTGCAACCGGGACCCTCCTACGAGCAGTACTTC.

A note on this clone: Other DNA sequences in this specimen translate into the identical CDR3. This chain connects TRBV11-2 to TRBJ2-3; 12 bases map to TRBD2. The trim removed 5 bases at V and 4 bases at J, leaving 4 bases unmatched. From germline, CDR1 is SGHAT and CDR2 FQNNGV. This CDR3 comprises 15 residues. The CDR3 here is CASSRLAGGPDTQYF. The CDR3 bases are TGTGCCAGCAGCCGGCTAGCGGGGGGGCCAGATACGCAGTATTTT.

The genes are TRBV6-1 and TRBJ1-1; possible D gene TRBD1, 5 bases. The CDR3 has 11 amino acids. In germline, CDR1 is MNHNS, CDR2 SASEGT. The V and J ends lost 7 bases and 5 bases respectively, with 8 bases between them. The CDR3 loop is CASTEGTEAFF. The CDR3 nucleotides read TGTGCCAGCACCGAGGGGACTGAAGCTTTCTTT.

This clone was seen a single time. This chain connects TRBV10-2 to TRBJ2-3; TRBD2 agrees at 11 bases. The CDR3 runs to 16 residues. Germline V lookup: CDR1 WSHSY, CDR2 SAAADI. V lost 8 bases to trimming and J lost 4 bases; unmatched junction nucleotides: 11. The CDR3 sequence is CASGRTIAGGPDTQYF. As DNA, the CDR3 is TGCGCCAGCGGAAGGACCATAGCGGGAGGGCCAGATACGCAGTATTTT.

The V gene is TRBV27, the J gene TRBJ1-5; TRBD1 might be the D (6 bases). This CDR3 has 15 amino acids. V was pared by 2 bases and J by 2 bases, with 10 bases between. Germline CDR1 MNHEY, CDR2 SMNVEV (reference sequence). The CDR3 is CASSLKQGGNQPQHF. The CDR3 bases are TGTGCCAGCAGTTTAAAACAGGGAGGCAATCAGCCCCAGCATTTT.

The CDR3 region has the DNA TGTGCCAGCAGTACCGGACAGGGGGCTGTGGCCTACGAGCAGTACTTC. Its translation: CASSTGQGAVAYEQYF. The genes are TRBV2 and TRBJ2-7, with 11 bases lining up with TRBD1. J lost 2 bases, V lost 5 bases, and 8 bases had no gene match. CDR1 is SNHLY and CDR2 is FYNNEI in the germline V gene. The CDR3 runs 16 residues.

This chain uses TRBV18 with TRBJ2-3; TRBD1 is a possible D gene (6 bases). Germline CDR1 and CDR2: KGHSH and LQKENI. The CDR3 sequence is 17 residues long. Trimming cost V 3 bases and J 2 bases, with 18 bases left between them. The CDR3 DNA sequence: TGTGCCAGCTCACCCACCCTAATATTGGGACACACAGATACGCAGTATTTT. Its protein product is CASSPTLILGHTDTQYF.

The chain has TRBV6-6 and TRBJ2-7; 11 bases align to TRBD1. V dropped 4 bases and J dropped 2; count of bases not matched to a gene: 1. This CDR3 is built from 14 residues. Germline V gives CDR1 MNHNY, CDR2 SVGAGI (reference sequence). CDR3 residues: CASSWGQGAYEQYF. The CDR3 DNA follows: TGTGCCAGCAGTTGGGGACAGGGGGCCTACGAGCAGTACTTC.

V and J are TRBV5-5 and TRBJ1-5, with unresolved D. With 4 bases removed from V and 9 bases from J, the gap between germline ends came to 14 bases. Germline assignment: CDR1 SGHKS and CDR2 YYEKEE (reference sequence). The CDR3 consists of 13 residues. This CDR3 reads CASSGDPTTPQHF. The CDR3 coding sequence is TGTGCCAGCAGCGGAGACCCGACGACGCCCCAGCATTTT.

A few counts support this clone. The V and J genes are TRBV9 and TRBJ2-2; 7 nucleotides align to TRBD2. The germline CDR1 and CDR2 sequences are SGDLS and YYNGEE. The V gene end was trimmed by 3 bases and the J gene end by 0 bases; junction bases not matched to a gene: 5. The CDR3 contains 16 residues. CDR3 region: CASSGTSVPNTGELFF. The DNA of the CDR3 is TGTGCCAGCAGCGGAACTAGCGTGCCGAACACCGGGGAGCTGTTTTTT.

This chain joins TRBV6-1 and TRBJ2-6, with D possibly TRBD1 on 6 matching bases. Germline V lookup: CDR1 MNHNS, CDR2 SASEGT. The CDR3 runs 15 residues. V was trimmed by 6 bases and J by 0 bases, leaving 9 bases between them. CDR3 DNA sequence: TGTGCCAGCAGATCAGGGGACTCTGGGGCCAACGTCCTGACTTTC. Protein sequence: CASRSGDSGANVLTF.

The chain uses TRBV7-6 and TRBJ2-5; 7 bases are shared with TRBD1. The germline V gene has CDR1 SGHVS and CDR2 FNYEAQ. The ends lost 5 bases at V and 3 bases at J; junction bases unmatched: 6. CDR3 size: 14 residues. CDR3 sequence: CASSPGTVKETQYF. CDR3 sequence (DNA): TGTGCCAGCAGCCCTGGGACAGTCAAAGAGACCCAGTACTTC.

V gene TRBV28 combines with J gene TRBJ1-1; D unclear. Germline V gene data show CDR1 as MDHEN and CDR2 as SYDVKM. The CDR3 covers 15 residues. Trimming cost V 5 bases and J 4 bases, with 17 bases left between them. The CDR3 spells CASSHPPPGSTEAFF. CDR3 nucleotide sequence: TGTGCCAGCAGTCACCCCCCGCCCGGGTCCACTGAAGCTTTCTTT.

The chain carries TRBV11-2 and TRBJ1-2; TRBD1 is a possible D gene (6 bases). Germline V gene sequence: CDR1 SGHAT, CDR2 FQNNGV. CDR3 length: 13 amino acids. V was trimmed by 2 bases and J by 5 bases, leaving 9 bases between them. Written as DNA, the CDR3 is TGTGCCAGCAGCTTACCCAGGGGATATGGCTACACCTTC. Protein: CASSLPRGYGYTF.

The chain has TRBV11-2 and TRBJ2-5, with 14 bases aligning to TRBD2. The V gene's germline CDR1 is SGHAT and CDR2 FQNNGV. The junction had 6 bases not matched to a gene; V was cut back by 4 bases and J by 5 bases. CDR3 length equals 16 residues. DNA of the CDR3: TGTGCCAGCAGCTGGGGACTAGCGGGGGTAGTGGAGACCCAGTACTTC. Translating it yields CASSWGLAGVVETQYF.

The chain carries TRBV7-9 and TRBJ2-3; unclear D gene. This CDR3 contains 14 residues. V dropped 3 bases and J dropped 0 bases, with 7 bases sitting between them. CDR1 SEHNR and CDR2 FQNEAQ come from the germline V gene (reference sequence). CDR3 amino acids: CASSFVGSTDTQYF. The CDR3 DNA reads as TGTGCCAGCAGCTTCGTCGGCAGCACAGATACGCAGTATTTT.

V gene TRBV6-5 combines with J gene TRBJ2-3; D unclear. The germline gives CDR1 MNHEY, CDR2 SVGAGI. The CDR3 spans 15 residues. The germline V and J ends were trimmed by 6 bases and 1 base, with 14 bases remaining between them. The CDR3 sequence: CASRSRERGTDTQYF. CDR3 coding DNA: TGTGCCAGCAGGTCCCGCGAGAGAGGCACAGATACGCAGTATTTT.

This chain joins TRBV2 and TRBJ2-1, with D unresolved. Trimming took off 4 bases at V and 10 bases at J, with 8 bases between the two ends. CDR1 SNHLY and CDR2 FYNNEI come from the germline V gene. The CDR3 runs to 11 residues. The CDR3 coding sequence is TGTGCCAGCAGTGGGGATGGCGAGCAGTTCTTC. It specifies CASSGDGEQFF.